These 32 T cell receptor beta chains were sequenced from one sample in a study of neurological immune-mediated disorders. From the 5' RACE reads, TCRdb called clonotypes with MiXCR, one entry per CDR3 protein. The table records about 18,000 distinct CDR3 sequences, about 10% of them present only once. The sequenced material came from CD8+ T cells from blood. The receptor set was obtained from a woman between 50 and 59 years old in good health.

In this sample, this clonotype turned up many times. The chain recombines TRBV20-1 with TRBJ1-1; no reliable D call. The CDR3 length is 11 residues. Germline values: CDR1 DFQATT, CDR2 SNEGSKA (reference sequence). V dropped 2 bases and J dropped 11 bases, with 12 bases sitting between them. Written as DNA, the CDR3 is TGCAGTGCTAGATGGGCCAGAGCGGCTTTCTTT. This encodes CSARWARAAFF.

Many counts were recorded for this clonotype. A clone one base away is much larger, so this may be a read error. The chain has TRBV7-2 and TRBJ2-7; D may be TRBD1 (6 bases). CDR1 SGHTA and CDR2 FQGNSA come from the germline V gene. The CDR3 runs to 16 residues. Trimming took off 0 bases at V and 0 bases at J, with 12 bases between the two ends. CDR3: CASSLATGMGSYEQYF. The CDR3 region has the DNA TGTGCCAGCAGCTTAGCGACAGGAATGGGCTCCTACGAGCAGTACTTC.

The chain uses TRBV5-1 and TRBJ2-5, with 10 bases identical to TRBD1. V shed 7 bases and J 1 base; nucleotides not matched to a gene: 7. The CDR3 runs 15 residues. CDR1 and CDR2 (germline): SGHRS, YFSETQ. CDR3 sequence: CASGQGDRFQETQYF. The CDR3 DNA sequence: TGCGCCAGCGGACAGGGGGATCGATTCCAAGAGACCCAGTACTTC.

Here the CDR3 reads CAIRGGKNTEAFF. The CDR3 DNA reads as TGTGCCATTCGGGGGGGGAAGAACACTGAAGCTTTCTTT. The chain employs TRBV10-3 and TRBJ1-1, with D possibly matching TRBD1 (5 bases). The V end lost 9 bases, the J end lost 1 base, and 12 bases lay between the germline ends. The germline gives CDR1 ENHRY, CDR2 SYGVKD. The CDR3 length is 13 residues.

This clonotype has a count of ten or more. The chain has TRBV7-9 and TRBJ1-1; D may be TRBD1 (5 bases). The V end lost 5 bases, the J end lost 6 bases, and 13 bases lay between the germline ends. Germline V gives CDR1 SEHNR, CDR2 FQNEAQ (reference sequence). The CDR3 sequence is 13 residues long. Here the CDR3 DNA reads TGTGCCAGCAGCCCATCCGGGGGTTCTGAAGCTTTCTTT. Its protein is CASSPSGGSEAFF.

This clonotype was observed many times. CDR3 residues: CASSEGRTANYGYTF. CDR3 nucleotide sequence: TGTGCCAGCAGCGAGGGGCGGACAGCTAACTATGGCTACACCTTC. V is TRBV7-8 and J is TRBJ1-2; maybe TRBD1 (6 bases). The germline V and J ends were trimmed by 5 bases and 0 bases, with 13 bases remaining between them. CDR1 SGHVS and CDR2 FQNEAQ come from the germline V gene. CDR3 size: 15 residues.

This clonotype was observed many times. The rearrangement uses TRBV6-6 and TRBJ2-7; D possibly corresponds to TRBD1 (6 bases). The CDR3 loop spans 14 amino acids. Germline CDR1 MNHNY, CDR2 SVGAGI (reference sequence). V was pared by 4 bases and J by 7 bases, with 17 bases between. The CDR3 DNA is TGTGCCAGCAGTTCCCCAGGGCAGGGGTTAGAGCAGTACTTC. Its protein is CASSSPGQGLEQYF.

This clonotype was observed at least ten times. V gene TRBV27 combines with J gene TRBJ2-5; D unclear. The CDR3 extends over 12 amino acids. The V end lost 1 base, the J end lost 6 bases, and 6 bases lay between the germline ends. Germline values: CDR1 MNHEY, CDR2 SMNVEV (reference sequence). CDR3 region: CASSLYGKTQYF. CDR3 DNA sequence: TGTGCCAGCAGTTTATATGGCAAGACCCAGTACTTC.

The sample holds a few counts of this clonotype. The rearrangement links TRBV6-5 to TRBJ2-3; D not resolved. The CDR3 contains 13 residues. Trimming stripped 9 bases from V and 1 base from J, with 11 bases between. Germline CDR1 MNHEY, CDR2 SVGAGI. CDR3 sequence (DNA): TGTGCCAGTAAGGATGGGGGCACAGATACGCAGTATTTT. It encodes CASKDGGTDTQYF.

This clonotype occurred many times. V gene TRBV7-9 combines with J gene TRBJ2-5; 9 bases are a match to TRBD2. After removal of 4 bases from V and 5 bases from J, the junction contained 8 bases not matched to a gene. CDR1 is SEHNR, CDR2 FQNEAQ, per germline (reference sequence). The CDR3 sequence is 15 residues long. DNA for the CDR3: TGTGCCAGCAGCTCAAGACTAGCGGAGGTGGAGACCCAGTACTTC. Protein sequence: CASSSRLAEVETQYF. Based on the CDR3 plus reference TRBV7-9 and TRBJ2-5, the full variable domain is DTGVSQNPRHKITKRGQNVTFRCDPISEHNRLYWYRQTLGQGPEFLTYFQNEAQLEKSRLLSDRFSAERPKGSFSTLEIQRTEQGDSAMYLCASSSRLAEVETQYFGPGTRLLVL.

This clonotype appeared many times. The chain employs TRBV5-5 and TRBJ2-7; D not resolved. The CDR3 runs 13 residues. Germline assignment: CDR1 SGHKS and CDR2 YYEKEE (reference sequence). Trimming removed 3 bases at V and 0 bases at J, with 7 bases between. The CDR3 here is CASSSQFSYEQYF. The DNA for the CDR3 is TGTGCCAGCAGCTCACAGTTCTCCTACGAGCAGTACTTC.

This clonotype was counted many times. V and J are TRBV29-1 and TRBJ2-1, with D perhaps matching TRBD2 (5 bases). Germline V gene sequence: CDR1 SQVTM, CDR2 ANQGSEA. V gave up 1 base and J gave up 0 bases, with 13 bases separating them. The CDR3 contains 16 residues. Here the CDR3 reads CSVEVGKISSYNEQFF. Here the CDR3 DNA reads TGCAGCGTTGAAGTCGGGAAAATCAGCTCCTACAATGAGCAGTTCTTC.

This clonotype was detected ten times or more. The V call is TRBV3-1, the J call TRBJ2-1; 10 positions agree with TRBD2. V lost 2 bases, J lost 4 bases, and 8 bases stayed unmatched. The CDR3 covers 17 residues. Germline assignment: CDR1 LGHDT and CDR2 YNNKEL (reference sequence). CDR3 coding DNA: TGTGCCAGCAGCCAATTTGGACTAGCGGAACTATACAATGAGCAGTTCTTC. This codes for CASSQFGLAELYNEQFF.

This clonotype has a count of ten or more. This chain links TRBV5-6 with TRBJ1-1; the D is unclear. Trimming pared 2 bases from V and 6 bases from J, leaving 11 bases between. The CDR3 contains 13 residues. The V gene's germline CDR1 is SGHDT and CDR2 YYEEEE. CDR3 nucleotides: TGTGCCAGCAGCTTCGCCGGGTGGGCTGAAGCTTTCTTT. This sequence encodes CASSFAGWAEAFF. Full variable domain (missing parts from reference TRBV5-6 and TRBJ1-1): DAGVTQSPTHLIKTRGQQVTLRCSPKSGHDTVSWYQQALGQGPQFIFQYYEEEERQRGNFPDRFSGHQFPNYSSELNVNALLLGDSALYLCASSFAGWAEAFFGQGTRLTVV.

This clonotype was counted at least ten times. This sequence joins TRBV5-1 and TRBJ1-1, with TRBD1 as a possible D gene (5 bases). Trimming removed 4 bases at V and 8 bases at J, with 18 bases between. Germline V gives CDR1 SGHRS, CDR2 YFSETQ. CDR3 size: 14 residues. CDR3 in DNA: TGCGCCAGCAGCGACACTATAGGGGCAGGGGAAGCTTTCTTT. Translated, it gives CASSDTIGAGEAFF.

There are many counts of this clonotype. Written as DNA, the CDR3 is TGTGCCAGCAGTACCCCGGGACATAGCTCCTACGAGCAGTACTTC. Encoded protein: CASSTPGHSSYEQYF. The chain uses TRBV28 and TRBJ2-7; a weak D match, TRBD1 (6 bases). The length of the CDR3 is 15 residues. V lost 5 bases and J lost 0, with 14 bases in between. The germline V gene has CDR1 MDHEN and CDR2 SYDVKM.

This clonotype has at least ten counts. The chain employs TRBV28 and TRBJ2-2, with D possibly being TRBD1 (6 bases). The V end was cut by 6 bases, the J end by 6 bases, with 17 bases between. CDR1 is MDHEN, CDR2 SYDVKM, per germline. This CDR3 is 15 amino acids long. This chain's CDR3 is CASRLGGSVSGELFF. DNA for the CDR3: TGTGCCAGCAGGTTAGGGGGAAGTGTTTCCGGGGAGCTGTTTTTT.

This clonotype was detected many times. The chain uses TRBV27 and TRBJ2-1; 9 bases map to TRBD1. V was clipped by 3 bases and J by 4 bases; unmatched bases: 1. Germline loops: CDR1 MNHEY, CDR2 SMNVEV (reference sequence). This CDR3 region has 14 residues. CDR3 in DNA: TGTGCCAGCAGTTTTGGGACAGGGTACAATGAGCAGTTCTTC. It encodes CASSFGTGYNEQFF.

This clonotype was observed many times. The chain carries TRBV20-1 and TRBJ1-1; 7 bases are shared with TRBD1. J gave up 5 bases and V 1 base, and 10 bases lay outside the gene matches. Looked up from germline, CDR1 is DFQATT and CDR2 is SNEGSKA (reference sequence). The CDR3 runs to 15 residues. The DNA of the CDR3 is TGCAGTGCTAGAGGGGGGGGGACAGTCGGTACTGAAGCTTTCTTT. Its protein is CSARGGGTVGTEAFF.

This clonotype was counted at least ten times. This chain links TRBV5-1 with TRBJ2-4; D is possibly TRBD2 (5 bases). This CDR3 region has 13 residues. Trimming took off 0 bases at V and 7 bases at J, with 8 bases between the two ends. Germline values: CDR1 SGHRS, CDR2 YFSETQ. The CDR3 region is CASSLGPGNIQYF. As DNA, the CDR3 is TGCGCCAGCAGCTTGGGACCGGGGAACATTCAGTACTTC. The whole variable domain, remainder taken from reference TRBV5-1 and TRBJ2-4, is KAGVTQTPRYLIKTRGQQVTLSCSPISGHRSVSWYQQTPGQGLQFLFEYFSETQRNKGNFPGRFSGRQFSNSRSEMNVSTLELGDSALYLCASSLGPGNIQYFGAGTRLSVL.

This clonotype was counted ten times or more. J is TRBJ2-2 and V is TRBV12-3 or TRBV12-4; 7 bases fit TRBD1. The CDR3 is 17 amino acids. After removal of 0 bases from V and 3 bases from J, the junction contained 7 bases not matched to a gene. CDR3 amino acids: CASSLALGTDYTGELFF. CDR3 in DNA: TGTGCCAGCAGTTTAGCGCTCGGGACAGACTACACCGGGGAGCTGTTTTTT.

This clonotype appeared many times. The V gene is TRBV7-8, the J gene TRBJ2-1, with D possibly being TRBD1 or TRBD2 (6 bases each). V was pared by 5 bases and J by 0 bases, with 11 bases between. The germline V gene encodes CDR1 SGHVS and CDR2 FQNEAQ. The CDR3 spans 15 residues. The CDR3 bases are TGTGCCAGCAGCCCGAGGGGGGTCTCCTACAATGAGCAGTTCTTC. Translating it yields CASSPRGVSYNEQFF.

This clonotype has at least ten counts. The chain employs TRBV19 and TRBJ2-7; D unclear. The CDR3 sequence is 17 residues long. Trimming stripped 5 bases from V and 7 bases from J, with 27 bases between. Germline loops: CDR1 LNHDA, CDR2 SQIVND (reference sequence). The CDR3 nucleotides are TGTGCCAGTAGTGCCCGGATGGGGTCACAACCACCGCTGGAGCAGTACTTC. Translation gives CASSARMGSQPPLEQYF.

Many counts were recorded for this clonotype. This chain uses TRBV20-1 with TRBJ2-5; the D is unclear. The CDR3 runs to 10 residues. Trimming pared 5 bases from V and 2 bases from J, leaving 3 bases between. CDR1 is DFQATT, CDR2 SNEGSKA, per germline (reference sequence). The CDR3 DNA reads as TGCAGTGCTGGACAAGAGACCCAGTACTTC. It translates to CSAGQETQYF.

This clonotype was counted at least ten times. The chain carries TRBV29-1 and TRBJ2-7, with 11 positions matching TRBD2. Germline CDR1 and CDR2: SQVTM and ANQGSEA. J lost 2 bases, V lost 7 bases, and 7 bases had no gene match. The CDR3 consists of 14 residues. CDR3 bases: TGCAGCGCCCAACTAGCGGGAGTTACCTACGAGCAGTACTTC. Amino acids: CSAQLAGVTYEQYF.

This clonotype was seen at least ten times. The chain's CDR3 is CSASYGDNYGYTF. In DNA, the CDR3 is TGCAGTGCTAGTTATGGGGATAACTATGGCTACACCTTC. The chain recombines TRBV20-1 with TRBJ1-2; D gene uncertain. Germline lookup yields CDR1 DFQATT and CDR2 SNEGSKA (reference sequence). Trimming took off 3 bases at V and 1 base at J, with 9 bases between the two ends. This CDR3 has 13 residues.

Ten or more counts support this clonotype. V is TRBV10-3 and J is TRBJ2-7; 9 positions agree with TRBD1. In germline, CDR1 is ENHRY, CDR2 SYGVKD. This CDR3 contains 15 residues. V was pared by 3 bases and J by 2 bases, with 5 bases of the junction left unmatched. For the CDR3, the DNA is TGTGCCATCAGTGACCCCGACAGGGGGGCCTACGAGCAGTACTTC. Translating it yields CAISDPDRGAYEQYF.

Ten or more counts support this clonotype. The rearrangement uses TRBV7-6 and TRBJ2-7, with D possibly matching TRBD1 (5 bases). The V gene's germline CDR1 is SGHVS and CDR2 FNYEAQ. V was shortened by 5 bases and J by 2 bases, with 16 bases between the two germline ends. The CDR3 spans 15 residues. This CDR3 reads CASSPGAGLTYEQYF. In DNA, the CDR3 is TGTGCCAGCAGCCCGGGTGCAGGGCTAACCTACGAGCAGTACTTC.

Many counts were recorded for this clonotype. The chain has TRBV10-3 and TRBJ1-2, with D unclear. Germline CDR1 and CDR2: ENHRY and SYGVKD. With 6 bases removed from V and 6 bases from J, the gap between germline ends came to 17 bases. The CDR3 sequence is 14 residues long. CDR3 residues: CAISRTARTDGYTF. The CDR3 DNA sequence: TGTGCCATCAGCCGGACCGCCCGGACGGATGGCTACACCTTC.

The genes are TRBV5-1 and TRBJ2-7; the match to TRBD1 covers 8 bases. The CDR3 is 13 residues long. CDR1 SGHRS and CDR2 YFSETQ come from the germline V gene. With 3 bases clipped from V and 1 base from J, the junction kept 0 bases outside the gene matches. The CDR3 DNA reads TGCGCCAGCAGCTGGACAGGGTCCTACGAGCAGTACTTC. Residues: CASSWTGSYEQYF.

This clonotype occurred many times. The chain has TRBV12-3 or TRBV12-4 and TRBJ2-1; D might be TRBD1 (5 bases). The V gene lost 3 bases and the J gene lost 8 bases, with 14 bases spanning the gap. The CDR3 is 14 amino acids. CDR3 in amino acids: CASSLAGLGDEQFF. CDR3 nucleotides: TGTGCCAGCAGTTTGGCAGGGTTGGGCGATGAGCAGTTCTTC.

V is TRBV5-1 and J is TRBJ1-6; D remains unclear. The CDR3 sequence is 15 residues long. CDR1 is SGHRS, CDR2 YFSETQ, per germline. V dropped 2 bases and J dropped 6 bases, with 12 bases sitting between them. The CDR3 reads CASSLSGGPNSPLHF. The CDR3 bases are TGCGCCAGCAGCTTATCCGGCGGACCTAATTCACCCCTCCACTTT.